The present T cell receptor (beta chain) was sequenced within a study of blood T cell repertoires in COVID-19. Trimming stripped 6 bases from V and 1 base from J, with 15 bases between. Germline loops: CDR1 ENHRY, CDR2 SYGVKD. This CDR3 comprises 15 residues. The authors' processing: How many nucleated cells were present was estimated from reference gene primer amplification. The method was immunoSEQ multiplex PCR; TCRdb's version includes in-frame clones alone and lacks a portion of them. V, J and clone size reflect that table, while D and trimming were determined from the DNA. The table records 280,000 or so clones, approximately 90% of them present only once.

The V and J genes are TRBV10-3 and TRBJ1-1, with D possibly matching TRBD1 (6 bases). This TCR was sampled from a woman aged 55-69 years with acute or convalescent COVID-19. Sequenced material: peripheral blood. The CDR3 reads CAISGGGSQNTEAFF. The CDR3 bases are TGTGCCATCAGCGGGGGGGGCAGTCAGAACACTGAAGCTTTCTTT.